The 16 T cell receptor beta chains reported below all come from one sample, sequenced in a study of shared clonotypes between healthy human individuals. Measured with immunoSEQ multiplex PCR; TCRdb has only the in-frame clones, and not every one. The sample comprises 95,000 to 120,000 clones, 68% of which are singletons, and roughly 22% rests with the top ten. Material: memory CD8+ T cells sorted from blood. As to subset: CD45RO+ cells pooled with CCR7-negative TemRA cells. The source of these receptors is a woman in her twenties or thirties in good health.

The rearrangement links TRBV4-2 to TRBJ1-5; D remains unclear. Germline V lookup: CDR1 LGHNA, CDR2 YNFKEQ. The CDR3 runs to 16 residues. With 0 bases removed from V and 0 bases from J, the gap between germline ends came to 9 bases. The CDR3: CASSQDAQHSNQPQHF. The CDR3 DNA reads TGTGCCAGCAGCCAAGACGCCCAGCATAGCAATCAGCCCCAGCATTTT.

This clone has only a few counts. The V gene is TRBV5-4, the J gene TRBJ2-7, with a weak D call TRBD2 (6 bases). The germline CDR1 and CDR2 sequences are SGHNT and YYREEE (reference sequence). This CDR3 spans 12 amino acids. V was cut by 9 bases and J by 2 bases, with 12 bases left in between. The CDR3 reads CAIGTGAYEQYF. DNA for the CDR3: TGTGCCATAGGGACTGGGGCCTACGAGCAGTACTTC.

V and J are TRBV10-3 and TRBJ2-7, with TRBD1 matching over 9 bases. V dropped 10 bases and J dropped 5; count of bases not matched to a gene: 12. CDR1 and CDR2 from the germline V gene are ENHRY and SYGVKD. The CDR3 is 14 residues long. CDR3 nucleotides: TGTGCCACCGAGAGGGGGGACAGGGTTGACGAGCAGTACTTC. Translated, it gives CATERGDRVDEQYF.

On this clone: Other DNA sequences from this sample encode an identical CDR3 as well. The chain is built from TRBV2 and TRBJ2-7; 8 bases map to TRBD1. Germline CDR1 is SNHLY and CDR2 is FYNNEI. Losses at the gene ends were 6 bases for V and 3 bases for J; bases not matched to a gene: 4. This CDR3 is 13 amino acids long. In DNA form, the CDR3 reads TGTGCCAGCAGAGACAGGGGCGGCTACGAGCAGTACTTC. Translating gives CASRDRGGYEQYF. The full variable domain, rest sourced from reference TRBV2 and TRBJ2-7, is EPEVTQTPSHQVTQMGQEVILRCVPISNHLYFYWYRQILGQKVEFLVSFYNNEISEKSEIFDDQFSVERPDGSNFTLKIRSTKLEDSAMYFCASRDRGGYEQYFGPGTRLTVT.

This clone turned up a few times. The V gene is TRBV6-1, the J gene TRBJ2-7; D possibly corresponds to TRBD1 (5 bases). Trimming cost V 1 base and J 3 bases, with 10 bases left between them. CDR1 is MNHNS, CDR2 SASEGT, per germline. This CDR3 spans 14 amino acids. CDR3 protein: CASSEVRAYYEQYF. The CDR3 nucleotides read TGTGCCAGCAGTGAAGTCAGGGCCTACTACGAGCAGTACTTC.

This clone was recorded only once. The chain couples TRBV6-4 to TRBJ1-1; the D gene is possibly TRBD1 (5 bases). Trimming cost V 2 bases and J 4 bases, with 17 bases left between them. In germline, CDR1 is MRHNA, CDR2 SNTAGT. The CDR3 loop spans 16 amino acids. CDR3 in DNA: TGTGCCAGCAGTGACCTAATAGGGGCGGCTTGCACTGAAGCTTTCTTT. Protein sequence: CASSDLIGAACTEAFF.

The chain joins TRBV4-1 to TRBJ2-7, with a possible D match to TRBD2 (5 bases). The CDR3 consists of 17 residues. Germline V gene sequence: CDR1 MGHRA, CDR2 YSYEKL. V was shortened by 4 bases and J by 0 bases, with 19 bases between the two germline ends. The CDR3 reads CASSRKHGSPGSYEQYF. CDR3 sequence (DNA): TGCGCCAGCAGCCGCAAGCATGGGAGTCCCGGCTCCTACGAGCAGTACTTC.

The V call is TRBV11-2, the J call TRBJ2-7; no definite D call. CDR1 SGHAT and CDR2 FQNNGV come from the germline V gene. The V gene lost 4 bases and the J gene lost 3 bases, with 16 bases spanning the gap. The CDR3 contains 15 residues. In DNA, the CDR3 is TGTGCCAGCAGCTCATCGGTTGGGTCCATCTACGAGCAGTACTTC. Protein product: CASSSSVGSIYEQYF.

This clone was detected only a few times. A read error may produce the germline difference seen at one junction end. The chain has TRBV7-2 and TRBJ2-5; D unclear. This CDR3 is 12 amino acids long. Germline assignment: CDR1 SGHTA and CDR2 FQGNSA. CDR3 sequence reads: CASSFMVESQYF. The CDR3 DNA follows: TGTGCCAGCAGCTTTATGGTCGAGAGCCAGTACTTC.

J is TRBJ2-7 and V is TRBV7-9, with 7 bases fitting TRBD1. Germline CDR1 SEHNR, CDR2 FQNEAQ (reference sequence). With V trimmed by 5 bases and J by 3 bases, 10 bases remained unmatched. The CDR3 spans 15 residues. CDR3 coding DNA: TGTGCCAGCAGCCCGAGACCGGGACAGATCTACGAGCAGTACTTC. Its translation is CASSPRPGQIYEQYF. The full variable domain, in which reference TRBV7-9 and TRBJ2-7 provide the parts outside the CDR3, is DTGVSQNPRHKITKRGQNVTFRCDPISEHNRLYWYRQTLGQGPEFLTYFQNEAQLEKSRLLSDRFSAERPKGSFSTLEIQRTEQGDSAMYLCASSPRPGQIYEQYFGPGTRLTVT.

V and J are TRBV6-5 and TRBJ2-7; no firm D call. Between the trimmed V and J ends, which lost 2 bases and 3 bases, there was a span of 14 bases. The CDR3 has 15 amino acids. Per the germline V gene, CDR1 is MNHEY and CDR2 is SVGAGI. The CDR3 DNA reads as TGTGCCAGCAGTTACGGCGTCAGATACCTCTACGAGCAGTACTTC. Translation gives CASSYGVRYLYEQYF.

The rearrangement joins TRBV9 to TRBJ2-1; D uncertain. The germline CDR1 and CDR2 sequences are SGDLS and YYNGEE. The CDR3 runs to 16 residues. The ends were cut back, 3 bases at V and 6 bases at J, with 19 bases in the middle. CDR3 DNA: TGTGCCAGCAGCGGCCCAACGGGTCTGGCTGGCAATGAGCAGTTCTTC. The encoded protein is CASSGPTGLAGNEQFF.

The chain couples TRBV7-7 to TRBJ2-2; D possibly uses TRBD1 or TRBD2 (6 bases each). V was trimmed by 3 bases and J by 6 bases, leaving 8 bases between them. Germline-derived CDR1 and CDR2 are SSHAT and FNYEAQ (reference sequence). The CDR3 loop spans 13 amino acids. The CDR3 sequence: CASSLGGAGELFF. The DNA of the CDR3 is TGTGCCAGCAGCTTGGGGGGCGCCGGGGAGCTGTTTTTT.

This clone was seen at least ten times. V is TRBV15 and J is TRBJ2-5; TRBD2 matches 8 bases. The ends lost 5 bases at V and 4 bases at J; junction bases unmatched: 9. The CDR3 extends over 15 amino acids. Germline values: CDR1 LNHNV, CDR2 YYDKDF (reference sequence). The CDR3 spells CATSSEAGGGETQYF. CDR3 in DNA: TGTGCCACCAGCTCTGAGGCGGGAGGTGGAGAGACCCAGTACTTC.

This clone was recorded at least ten times. V is TRBV9 and J is TRBJ2-6; perhaps D is TRBD1 or TRBD2 (6 bases each). Trimming pared 0 bases from V and 2 bases from J, leaving 12 bases between. The CDR3 runs 17 residues. Germline V gives CDR1 SGDLS, CDR2 YYNGEE. DNA of the CDR3: TGTGCCAGCAGCGTAGGTGGAGGGGGAGCTGGGGCCAACGTCCTGACTTTC. Its protein is CASSVGGGGAGANVLTF.

There are a few counts of this clone. The V gene is TRBV7-9, the J gene TRBJ2-1; TRBD1 is a possible D gene (6 bases). Trimming left V 3 bases short and J 3 bases short, with 6 bases between. The germline V gene encodes CDR1 SEHNR and CDR2 FQNEAQ (reference sequence). There are 13 residues in the CDR3. In DNA, the CDR3 is TGTGCCAGCAGCTTGGACAGCTACAATGAGCAGTTCTTC. It is translated as CASSLDSYNEQFF.